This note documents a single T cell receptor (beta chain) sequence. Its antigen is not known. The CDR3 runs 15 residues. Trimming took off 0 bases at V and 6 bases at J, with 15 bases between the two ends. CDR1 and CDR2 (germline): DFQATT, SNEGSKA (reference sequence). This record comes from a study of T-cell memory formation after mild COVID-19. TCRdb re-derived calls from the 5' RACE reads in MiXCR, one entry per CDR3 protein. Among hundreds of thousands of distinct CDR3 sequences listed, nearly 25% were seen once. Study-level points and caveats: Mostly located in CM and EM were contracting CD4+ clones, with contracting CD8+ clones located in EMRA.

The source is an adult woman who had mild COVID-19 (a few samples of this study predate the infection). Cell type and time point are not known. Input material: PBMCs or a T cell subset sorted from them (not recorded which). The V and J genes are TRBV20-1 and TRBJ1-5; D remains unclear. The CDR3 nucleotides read TGCAGTGCTAGAGATCTACCGGGGTTGGGTCAGCCCCAGCATTTT. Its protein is CSARDLPGLGQPQHF.